A single T cell receptor beta chain is shown here with its context. This CDR3 comprises 12 residues. Trimming cost V 4 bases and J 9 bases, with 11 bases left between them. Germline V CDR1 and CDR2: SGHRS, YFSETQ. TCRdb independently ran MiXCR on the RT-PCR reads; one entry per CDR3 protein. The sample lists 150,000 to 200,000 distinct CDR3 sequences; 24% were seen once. The sample belongs to a study of patients and donors after allogeneic stem cell transplantation. The J gene is TRBJ2-4, the V gene TRBV5-1; either TRBD1 or TRBD2 may fit D (6 bases each). Input material: blood, either unsorted or a sorted T cell fraction (not recorded which). This TCR derives from a human donor who was either an allogeneic HSCT recipient or a stem cell or donor lymphocyte infusion donor (not recorded which). It is not recorded whose cells these are; they may come from a transplant donor. CDR3 protein: CASSTGAAIQYF. Written as DNA, the CDR3 is TGCGCCAGCAGCACGGGGGCTGCCATTCAGTACTTC.